The 21 T cell receptor beta chains below all came from one sample that was sequenced in a study of blood T cells in healthy people across ages. Primers used in a second PCR of roughly 7 to 12 cycles were a sample-barcoded 5' primer and a J-beta primer mix. TCRdb analysed the 5' RACE reads with MiXCR anew, one entry per CDR3 protein. In the table there are about 640,000 distinct CDR3 sequences, about 54% of which are singletons. Sequencing was done on a sample of blood. These receptor sequences come from a man aged 60 to 75 in good health.

This rearrangement joins TRBV27 to TRBJ2-7; the D is unclear. Germline-derived CDR1 and CDR2 are MNHEY and SMNVEV (reference sequence). The ends were cut back, 10 bases at V and 7 bases at J, with 20 bases in the middle. The CDR3 runs 13 residues. CDR3 in DNA: TGTGCCACAGCCAGCGTCTCCTACAATGAGCAGTACTTC. It codes for CATASVSYNEQYF.

This clonotype was seen once. This chain connects TRBV18 to TRBJ2-3; 7 bases align to TRBD1. After removal of 3 bases from V and 5 bases from J, the junction contained 11 bases not matched to a gene. CDR3 length: 16 residues. Germline assignment: CDR1 KGHSH and CDR2 LQKENI. DNA of the CDR3: TGTGCCAGCTCACCTCAATTATCGACAGGGCGAGATACGCAGTATTTT. Amino acid sequence: CASSPQLSTGRDTQYF. Full variable domain (outside the CDR3, taken from reference TRBV18 and TRBJ2-3): NAGVMQNPRHLVRRRGQEARLRCSPMKGHSHVYWYRQLPEEGLKFMVYLQKENIIDESGMPKERFSAEFPKEGPSILRIQQVVRGDSAAYFCASSPQLSTGRDTQYFGPGTRLTVL.

In its sample, this clonotype was seen a few times. CDR3 sequence: CSARDLIRTDTQYF. The CDR3 DNA reads as TGCAGTGCTAGAGATCTAATCCGCACAGATACGCAGTATTTT. The V call is TRBV20-1, the J call TRBJ2-3; D is ambiguous. The V gene lost 0 bases and the J gene lost 1 base, with 8 bases spanning the gap. Germline V CDR1 and CDR2: DFQATT, SNEGSKA (reference sequence). The CDR3 is 14 amino acids.

This CDR3 reads CASSIRGAQPQHF. CDR3 DNA sequence: TGTGCCAGCAGTATTCGGGGGGCTCAGCCCCAGCATTTT. The chain recombines TRBV27 with TRBJ1-5, with D possibly being TRBD1 (6 bases). The germline V gene encodes CDR1 MNHEY and CDR2 SMNVEV (reference sequence). The CDR3 consists of 13 residues. Deletions cut 5 bases from V and 6 bases from J, with 11 bases between.

The chain links TRBV6-1 to TRBJ2-6, with no clear D. The CDR3 extends over 13 amino acids. V was pared by 3 bases and J by 5 bases, with 5 bases between. CDR1 and CDR2 from the germline V gene are MNHNS and SASEGT. The CDR3 nucleotides are TGTGCCAGCAGTGACCCACGGGCCAACGTCCTGACTTTC. It is translated as CASSDPRANVLTF.

As DNA, the CDR3 is TGTGCCAGCAGTTTCTTGGTGGCGGGTTATGGGACCGGGGAGCTGTTTTTT. Amino acid sequence: CASSFLVAGYGTGELFF. The chain joins TRBV12-3 or TRBV12-4 to TRBJ2-2; D may be TRBD2 (5 bases). V lost 3 bases and J 5 bases, leaving 19 bases between the germline ends. The length of the CDR3 is 17 residues.

This clonotype was seen only once. This rearrangement joins TRBV5-4 to TRBJ2-3; 8 positions agree with TRBD2. The CDR3 has 17 amino acids. The germline V gene has CDR1 SGHNT and CDR2 YYREEE (reference sequence). The V gene end was trimmed by 3 bases and the J gene end by 4 bases; junction bases not matched to a gene: 13. DNA for the CDR3: TGTGCCAGCAGCTCCGGGGGACTAGGCGGCGGGCCAGATACGCAGTATTTT. Protein: CASSSGGLGGGPDTQYF.

This clonotype has only a few counts. The chain uses TRBV29-1 and TRBJ1-2; D not resolved. Trimming shortened V by 7 bases and J by 8 bases, and 14 bases separated the two germline ends. Germline V gene data show CDR1 as SQVTM and CDR2 as ANQGSEA. The CDR3 extends over 11 amino acids. The CDR3 region is CSAVMIYGYTF. The CDR3 DNA follows: TGCAGCGCCGTTATGATTTACGGCTACACCTTC.

Note on this clonotype: Given a much more abundant clone one base away, this may be a read error. The CDR3 DNA is TGTGCCAGCAGCTTATGGGGGGGCAAAGAGACCCAGTACTTC. Protein sequence: CASSLWGGKETQYF. This chain joins TRBV7-9 and TRBJ2-5; tentatively, D is TRBD2 (7 bases). CDR3 length: 14 amino acids. The V end lost 2 bases, the J end lost 3 bases, and 10 bases lay between the germline ends. Germline V gene sequence: CDR1 SEHNR, CDR2 FQNEAQ (reference sequence).

The rearrangement uses TRBV29-1 and TRBJ2-1, with D possibly being TRBD1 or TRBD2 (5 bases each). Per germline, CDR1 SQVTM and CDR2 ANQGSEA. This CDR3 has 14 amino acids. Trimming left V 3 bases short and J 0 bases short, with 9 bases between. CDR3 sequence reads: CSVDGTPSYNEQFF. For the CDR3, the DNA is TGCAGCGTTGACGGGACGCCCTCCTACAATGAGCAGTTCTTC.

The V and J genes are TRBV7-9 and TRBJ2-3, with D possibly being TRBD1 (6 bases). V gave up 2 bases and J gave up 0 bases, with 12 bases separating them. Germline assignment: CDR1 SEHNR and CDR2 FQNEAQ (reference sequence). The CDR3 loop spans 16 amino acids. The CDR3 sequence: CASSLFRTVSTDTQYF. The CDR3 DNA reads TGTGCCAGCAGCTTATTCCGGACAGTAAGCACAGATACGCAGTATTTT.

The chain is built from TRBV3-1 and TRBJ2-1; TRBD1 agrees at 9 bases. This CDR3 spans 14 amino acids. The ends lost 4 bases at V and 4 bases at J; junction bases unmatched: 2. Germline V lookup: CDR1 LGHDT, CDR2 YNNKEL (reference sequence). The CDR3 here is CASSPQGAYNEQFF. In DNA, the CDR3 is TGTGCCAGCAGCCCACAGGGGGCATACAATGAGCAGTTCTTC.

This clonotype has more than one count but fewer than ten. The DNA for the CDR3 is TGTGCCAGCAGCTTAGACTTCGGCGCCTACGAGCAGTACTTC. This sequence encodes CASSLDFGAYEQYF. V gene TRBV7-2 combines with J gene TRBJ2-7; D not certain. This CDR3 spans 14 amino acids. V dropped 1 base and J dropped 2 bases, with 9 bases sitting between them. In germline, CDR1 is SGHTA, CDR2 FQGNSA.

This clonotype was detected a few times. The chain joins TRBV24-1 to TRBJ2-1; D not resolved. Germline V gene lookup returns CDR1 KGHDR and CDR2 SFDVKD. CDR3 length equals 13 residues. The germline V and J ends were trimmed by 7 bases and 9 bases, with 15 bases remaining between them. The CDR3 DNA reads TGTGCCACCAGCAAGGCAGCCTTCGGTGAGCAGTTCTTC. This sequence encodes CATSKAAFGEQFF.

This clonotype was observed many times. V and J are TRBV5-1 and TRBJ1-2, with no clear D. The germline CDR1 and CDR2 sequences are SGHRS and YFSETQ. V was trimmed by 0 bases and J by 4 bases, leaving 13 bases between them. The CDR3 has 15 amino acids. Here the CDR3 reads CASSLGVDLPYGYTF. The CDR3 DNA follows: TGCGCCAGCAGCTTGGGGGTTGACTTGCCCTATGGCTACACCTTC. The full variable domain, its missing parts supplied by reference TRBV5-1 and TRBJ1-2, is KAGVTQTPRYLIKTRGQQVTLSCSPISGHRSVSWYQQTPGQGLQFLFEYFSETQRNKGNFPGRFSGRQFSNSRSEMNVSTLELGDSALYLCASSLGVDLPYGYTFGSGTRLTVV.

DNA of the CDR3: TGTGCCAGCAGTGACGGTAGCGGGAGAGCAGATACGCAGTATTTT. Translation gives CASSDGSGRADTQYF. The rearrangement uses TRBV6-6 and TRBJ2-3; 9 bases match TRBD2. The germline V gene encodes CDR1 MNHNY and CDR2 SVGAGI (reference sequence). CDR3 length: 15 amino acids. V dropped 5 bases and J dropped 4; count of bases not matched to a gene: 7.

To note about this clonotype: At one end the junction does not follow the germline gene, possibly because of a read error. The chain combines TRBV12-3 or TRBV12-4 with TRBJ2-1; 9 positions agree with TRBD2. The CDR3 runs 15 residues. CDR3 nucleotides: TGTGCCAGCATCCCCGGGACTAGCTCCTTCAATGAGCAGTTCTTC. The encoded protein is CASIPGTSSFNEQFF.

The DNA of the CDR3 is TGTGCCAGCAGTTACTCTAACGACAAAAGATGGGGCTACACCTTC. Translation: CASSYSNDKRWGYTF. The chain combines TRBV6-6 with TRBJ1-2; no definite D call. V gave up 0 bases and J gave up 8 bases, with 16 bases separating them. The CDR3 length is 15 residues. The germline CDR1 and CDR2 sequences are MNHNY and SVGAGI (reference sequence).

The gene calls are TRBV20-1 and TRBJ1-6, with D perhaps TRBD1 (6 bases). Per the germline V gene, CDR1 is DFQATT and CDR2 is SNEGSKA (reference sequence). The CDR3 runs 19 residues. Trimming cost V 0 bases and J 6 bases, with 24 bases left between them. CDR3 in amino acids: CSARDSAQGGVYSNSPLHF. The DNA of the CDR3 is TGCAGTGCTAGAGATTCGGCACAGGGAGGTGTCTACAGTAATTCACCCCTCCACTTT.

The chain carries TRBV12-3 or TRBV12-4 and TRBJ2-2; the D gene is possibly TRBD1 (6 bases). V lost 9 bases to trimming and J lost 0 bases, with 11 bases between them. The CDR3 runs 14 residues. CDR3: CASIQGPNTGELFF. The CDR3 DNA reads as TGTGCCAGTATACAGGGACCGAACACCGGGGAGCTGTTTTTT.

The chain couples TRBV3-1 to TRBJ1-1, with a weak D call TRBD1 (5 bases). The CDR3 consists of 14 residues. Germline lookup yields CDR1 LGHDT and CDR2 YNNKEL (reference sequence). Trimming left V 2 bases short and J 11 bases short, with 18 bases between. The CDR3 protein is CASSQYTLGTEAFF. The CDR3 DNA reads as TGTGCCAGCAGCCAATATACCCTAGGGACGGAGGCTTTCTTT.